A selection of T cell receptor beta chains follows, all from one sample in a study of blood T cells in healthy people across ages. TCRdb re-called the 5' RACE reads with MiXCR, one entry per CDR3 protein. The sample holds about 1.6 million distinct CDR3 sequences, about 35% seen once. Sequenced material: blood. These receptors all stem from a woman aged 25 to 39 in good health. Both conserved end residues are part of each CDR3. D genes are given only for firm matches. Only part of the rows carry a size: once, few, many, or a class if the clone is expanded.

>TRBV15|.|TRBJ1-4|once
TGTGCCACCAGCAGAGAGGCAGGGACTAATGAAAAACTGTTTTTT
CATSREAGTNEKLFF
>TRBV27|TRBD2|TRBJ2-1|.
TGTGCCAGCAGACCCGGACTAGGGTTCAATGAGCAGTTCTTC
CASRPGLGFNEQFF
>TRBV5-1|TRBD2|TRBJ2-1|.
TGCGCCAGCAGCTTGGGGGGGTCTCTAGCGGGAGGCCCCTACAATGAGCAGTTCTTC
CASSLGGSLAGGPYNEQFF
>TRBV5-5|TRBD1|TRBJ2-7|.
TGTGCCAGCAGCTTAGGACAGGGGGCGGGGGAAGAGCAGTACTTC
CASSLGQGAGEEQYF
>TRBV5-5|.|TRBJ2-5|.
TGTGCCAGCAGCTTGGTATGGGGGCCACAAGAGACCCAGTACTTC
CASSLVWGPQETQYF
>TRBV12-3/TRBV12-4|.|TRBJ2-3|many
TGTGCCAGCAGTTTTGTAAGCACAGATACGCAGTATTTT
CASSFVSTDTQYF
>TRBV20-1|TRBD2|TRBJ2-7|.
TGCAGTGCTCTAGCGGGAGTCGGTTACGAGCAGTACTTC
CSALAGVGYEQYF
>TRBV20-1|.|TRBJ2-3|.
TGCAGTGCTAGTGTGAGGGGCCAGGCAGATACGCAGTATTTT
CSASVRGQADTQYF
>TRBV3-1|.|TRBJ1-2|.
TGTGCCAGCAGCCAAGAGGCTACAGGGTCCTATGGCTACACCTTC
CASSQEATGSYGYTF
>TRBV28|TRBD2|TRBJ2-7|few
TGTGCCAGCAGGGCCCTAGCGGGAACCTACGAGCAGTACTTC
CASRALAGTYEQYF
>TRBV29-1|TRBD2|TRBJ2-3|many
TGCAGCGTAGGACTAGCGGGCACAGATACGCAGTATTTT
CSVGLAGTDTQYF
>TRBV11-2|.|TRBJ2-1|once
TGTGCCAGCAGCCCAACCCTCAGCGGAGATGCGTTCTTC
CASSPTLSGDAFF
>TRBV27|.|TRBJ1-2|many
TGTGCCAGCAGTTCTACAGGGACGGGCTACACCTTC
CASSSTGTGYTF
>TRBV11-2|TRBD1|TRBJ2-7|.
TGTGCCAGCAGAGCGAACCGGGACAGACCCTACGAGCAGTACTTC
CASRANRDRPYEQYF
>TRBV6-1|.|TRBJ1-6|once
TGTGCCAGCAGTGAAGCGCTTCGAAGGGGAAATTCACCCCTCCACTTT
CASSEALRRGNSPLHF
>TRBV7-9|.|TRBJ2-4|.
TGTGCCAGCAGCCCACCGGGATGGACCGGTGGCATTCAGTACTTC
CASSPPGWTGGIQYF
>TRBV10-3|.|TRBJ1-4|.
TGTGCCATCAGTGAGAGGAGTGAGGGAGGTGAAAAACTGTTTTTT
CAISERSEGGEKLFF
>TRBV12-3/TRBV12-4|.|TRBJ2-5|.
TGTGCCAGCAGTTTGTATGGCACGGAGACCCAGTACTTC
CASSLYGTETQYF
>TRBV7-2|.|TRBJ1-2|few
TGTGCCAGCAGCAAAGACTACAGGGCCTTAAACTATGGCTACACCTTC
CASSKDYRALNYGYTF
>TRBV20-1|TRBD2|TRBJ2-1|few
TGCAGTGCTCCCCGGACTAGCTTGAGCTCCTACAATGAGCAGTTCTTC
CSAPRTSLSSYNEQFF
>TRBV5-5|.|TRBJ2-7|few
TGTGCCAGCAGCTTGGAGTATGGGGGCTCAAGCTCCTACGAGCAGTACTTC
CASSLEYGGSSSYEQYF
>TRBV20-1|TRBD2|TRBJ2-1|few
TGCAGGGGGCTAGCGGGAGATGAGCAGTTCTTC
CRGLAGDEQFF
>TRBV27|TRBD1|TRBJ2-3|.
TGTGCCAGCGGGACAGGGTTGATAGATACGCAGTATTTT
CASGTGLIDTQYF
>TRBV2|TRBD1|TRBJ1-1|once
TGTGCCAGCAGTGAAAGGGACCGGTGGGACAGGGTTATGAACACTGAAGCTTTCTTT
CASSERDRWDRVMNTEAFF
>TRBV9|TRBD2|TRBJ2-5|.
TGTGCCAGCAGCGTAGGTAGCGGGGGGATACAAGAGACCCAGTACTTC
CASSVGSGGIQETQYF
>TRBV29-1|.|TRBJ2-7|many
TGCAGCGTTCGGGTTTTTAACGAGCAGTACTTC
CSVRVFNEQYF
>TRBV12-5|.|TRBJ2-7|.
TGTGCTAGGCGCCCGATGGATACCTACGAGCAGTACTTC
CARRPMDTYEQYF
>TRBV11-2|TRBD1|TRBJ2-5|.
TGTGCCAGCAGCTTAGTTGGGACAGAGCTTTCAGCCCAGTACTTC
CASSLVGTELSAQYF
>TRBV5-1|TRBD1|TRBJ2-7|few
TGCGCCAGCAGCTTGGCCGCTGACAGGGGGTACGAGCAGTACTTC
CASSLAADRGYEQYF
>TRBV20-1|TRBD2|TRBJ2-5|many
TGCAGTGCCCCCCTTCGACTAGCGGGACTCGAAAGACAAGAGACCCAGTACTTC
CSAPLRLAGLERQETQYF
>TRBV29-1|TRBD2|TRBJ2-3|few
TGCACCATTGCCGGGACTAGCGGGAGATCACCATCAGATACGCAGTATTTT
CTIAGTSGRSPSDTQYF
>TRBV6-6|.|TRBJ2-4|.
TGTGCCAGCAGCGTGGAACGGAGAAACATTCAGTACTTC
CASSVERRNIQYF
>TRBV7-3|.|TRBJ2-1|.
TGTGCCAGCAGCTTAAAGGTTCAGGGGAGATACGATGAGCAGTTCTTC
CASSLKVQGRYDEQFF
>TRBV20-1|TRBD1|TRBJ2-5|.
TGCAGTGCTATGGAAGGACAGGGGTTCCAAGAGACCCAGTACTTC
CSAMEGQGFQETQYF
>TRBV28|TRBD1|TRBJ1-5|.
TGTGCCAGCAGCTCGACAGGGGAGCATCGACAGCCCCAGCATTTT
CASSSTGEHRQPQHF
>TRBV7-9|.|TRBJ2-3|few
TGTGCCACAAAGGGGGATCGACCCTCAGATACGCAGTATTTT
CATKGDRPSDTQYF
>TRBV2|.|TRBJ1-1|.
TGTGCCAGCACTGAAACAGAGGACACTGAAGCTTTCTTT
CASTETEDTEAFF
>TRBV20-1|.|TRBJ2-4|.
TGCAGTGCTAGGCCCGGACTAGCCAAAAACATTCAGTACTTC
CSARPGLAKNIQYF
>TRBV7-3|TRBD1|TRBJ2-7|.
TGTGCCAGCAGCCGACCCGGGACAGCAAGCTACGAGCAGTACTTC
CASSRPGTASYEQYF
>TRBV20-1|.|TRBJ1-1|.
TGCAGTGCTAGAGATAGAAAGGACCTGAACCACCCGAACACTGAAGCTTTCTTT
CSARDRKDLNHPNTEAFF
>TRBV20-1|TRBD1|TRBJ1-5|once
TGCAGTGCTAGCTACAGGGGGCGCCGAAATCAGTCCCAGCATTTT
CSASYRGRRNQSQHF
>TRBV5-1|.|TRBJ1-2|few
TGCGCCAGCAGCTGGGCCACAGACTATGGCTACACCTTC
CASSWATDYGYTF
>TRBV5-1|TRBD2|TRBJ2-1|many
TGCGCCAGCAGCTGGCGATCCGGGACTAGCGGCTATAATGAGCAGTTCTTC
CASSWRSGTSGYNEQFF
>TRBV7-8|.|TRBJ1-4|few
TGTGCCAGCAGCTTAGGCGGGGGACCTGCAACTAATGAAAAACTGTTTTTT
CASSLGGGPATNEKLFF
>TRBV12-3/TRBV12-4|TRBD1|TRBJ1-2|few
TGTGCCAGCAGTTTAATTGGACAGGCGGATGGCTACACCTTC
CASSLIGQADGYTF
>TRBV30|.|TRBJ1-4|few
TGTGCCTGGAGTTCTTCGGGGGGATTTAATGAAAAACTGTTTTTT
CAWSSSGGFNEKLFF
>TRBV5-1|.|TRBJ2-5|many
TGCGCCAGCAGCTTGGTGGTAGAGGAGACCCAGTACTTC
CASSLVVEETQYF
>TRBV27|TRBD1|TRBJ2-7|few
TGTGCCAGCAGTTTGAAGGGACAGGGAGCCTTTTTGTACGAGCAGTACTTC
CASSLKGQGAFLYEQYF
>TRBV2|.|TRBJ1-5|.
TGTGCCAGCAGTCAAAACGGAGCTAATCAGCCCCAGCATTTT
CASSQNGANQPQHF
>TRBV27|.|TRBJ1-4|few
TGTGCCAGCAGTTTCAGGCCGGCCGGAGGGGAAAAACTGTTTTTT
CASSFRPAGGEKLFF
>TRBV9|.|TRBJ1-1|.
TGTGCCAGCAGCGCCGCCCTTAACACTGAAGCTTTCTTT
CASSAALNTEAFF
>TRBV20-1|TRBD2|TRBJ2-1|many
TGCAGTGCCGTTAGCGGGATCCCCCCCAATGAGCAGTTCTTC
CSAVSGIPPNEQFF
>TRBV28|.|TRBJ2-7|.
TGTGCCAGCAGTTCCGCCTTTAGTCAGTACTTC
CASSSAFSQYF
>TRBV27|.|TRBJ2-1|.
TGTGCCAGCAGGAATATCGGACAATTGGATGAGCAGTTCTTC
CASRNIGQLDEQFF
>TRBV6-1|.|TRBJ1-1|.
TGTGCCAGCAGTGAAGGGGGCTGGGTGACTGAAGCTTTCTTT
CASSEGGWVTEAFF
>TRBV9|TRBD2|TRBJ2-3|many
TGTGCCAGCAGCGTAGGGACTAGCGGCACAGATACGCAGTATTTT
CASSVGTSGTDTQYF
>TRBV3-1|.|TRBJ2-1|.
TGTGCCAGCAGCCAAGGAGGGGGGAACGCTGAGCAGTTCTTC
CASSQGGGNAEQFF